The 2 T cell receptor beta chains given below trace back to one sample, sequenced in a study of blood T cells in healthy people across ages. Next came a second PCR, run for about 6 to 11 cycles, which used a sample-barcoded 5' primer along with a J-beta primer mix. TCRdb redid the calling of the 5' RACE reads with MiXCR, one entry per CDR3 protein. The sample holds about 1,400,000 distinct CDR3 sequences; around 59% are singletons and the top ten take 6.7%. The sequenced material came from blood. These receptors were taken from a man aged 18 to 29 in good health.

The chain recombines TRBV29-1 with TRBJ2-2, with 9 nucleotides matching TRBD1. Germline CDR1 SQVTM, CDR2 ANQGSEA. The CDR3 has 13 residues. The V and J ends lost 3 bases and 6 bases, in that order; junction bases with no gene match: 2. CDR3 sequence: CSVEGDRAGELFF. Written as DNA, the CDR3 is TGCAGCGTTGAGGGGGACAGGGCCGGGGAGCTGTTTTTT.

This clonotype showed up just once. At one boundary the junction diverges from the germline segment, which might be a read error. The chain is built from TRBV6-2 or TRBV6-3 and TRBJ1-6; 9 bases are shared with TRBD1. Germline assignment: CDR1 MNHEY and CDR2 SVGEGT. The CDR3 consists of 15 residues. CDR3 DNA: TGTACCAGCAGTTACTGGACAGGGGAAGGTTCACCCCTCCACTTT. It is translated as CTSSYWTGEGSPLHF.